A selection of T cell receptor beta chains follows, all from one sample in a study of PD-1 blockade in classical Hodgkin lymphoma. Sequenced by immunoSEQ multiplex PCR; TCRdb stores in-frame clones only, minus some. The sample has roughly 9,900 clones, around nine tenths seen once. The material was peripheral blood mononuclear cells (PBMCs), obtained before the fourth cycle of nivolumab. The receptors stem from a human donor with classical Hodgkin lymphoma. Both conserved end residues are part of each CDR3. Fields, in order: J gene, D gene, V gene, clone size, CDR3 protein, CDR3 DNA. The D gene is left open where the match is weak. Size values are once, few and many counts, or a class for expanded clones, and some rows have none.

j_gene: TRBJ2-3; d_gene: NA; v_gene: TRBV19; abundance: NA; CDR3aa: CASSIIDGTDTQYF; CDR3nt: TGTGCCAGTAGTATAATCGATGGCACAGATACGCAGTATTTT
j_gene: TRBJ2-5; d_gene: NA; v_gene: TRBV10-2; abundance: few; CDR3aa: CASGFGGPGAQYF; CDR3nt: TGCGCCAGCGGATTTGGGGGTCCTGGGGCCCAGTACTTC
j_gene: TRBJ2-7; d_gene: TRBD1; v_gene: TRBV7-2; abundance: NA; CDR3aa: CASSSDRGSYEQYF; CDR3nt: TGTGCCAGCAGTTCAGACAGGGGGTCCTACGAGCAGTACTTC
j_gene: TRBJ2-4; d_gene: NA; v_gene: TRBV11-3; abundance: once; CDR3aa: CASSFRGSGIQYF; CDR3nt: TGTGCCAGCAGCTTCCGGGGGTCAGGGATTCAGTACTTC
j_gene: TRBJ1-1; d_gene: NA; v_gene: TRBV25-1; abundance: NA; CDR3aa: CASSRNTMNTEAFF; CDR3nt: TGTGCCAGCAGTCGGAATACTATGAACACTGAAGCTTTCTTT
j_gene: TRBJ2-6; d_gene: TRBD1; v_gene: TRBV7-3; abundance: NA; CDR3aa: CASSLRTGDSLSGANVLTF; CDR3nt: TGTGCCAGCAGCTTAAGGACAGGGGATTCTCTCTCTGGGGCCAACGTCCTGACTTTC
j_gene: TRBJ2-5; d_gene: TRBD1; v_gene: TRBV19; abundance: NA; CDR3aa: CAAGVQGARETQYF; CDR3nt: TGTGCCGCAGGGGTACAGGGGGCGAGGGAGACCCAGTACTTC
j_gene: TRBJ1-1; d_gene: NA; v_gene: TRBV15; abundance: NA; CDR3aa: CATRPEPGEYNTEAFF; CDR3nt: TGTGCCACCAGACCGGAACCAGGGGAGTACAACACTGAAGCTTTCTTT
j_gene: TRBJ1-5; d_gene: TRBD1; v_gene: TRBV19; abundance: NA; CDR3aa: CASSIGGTQGGYQPQHF; CDR3nt: TGTGCCAGTAGTATAGGCGGCACACAGGGGGGATATCAGCCCCAGCATTTT
j_gene: TRBJ1-5; d_gene: TRBD1; v_gene: TRBV2; abundance: NA; CDR3aa: CASTQTRTGDQPQHF; CDR3nt: TGTGCCAGCACCCAAACCCGGACAGGGGATCAGCCCCAGCATTTT
j_gene: TRBJ1-1; d_gene: TRBD1; v_gene: TRBV7-8; abundance: NA; CDR3aa: CASSLSGQGFTEAFF; CDR3nt: TGTGCCAGCAGCTTATCGGGACAGGGGTTTACTGAAGCTTTCTTT
j_gene: TRBJ1-2; d_gene: NA; v_gene: TRBV28; abundance: NA; CDR3aa: CASRGGYGYTF; CDR3nt: TGTGCCTCCAGGGGAGGTTATGGCTACACCTTC
j_gene: TRBJ2-1; d_gene: NA; v_gene: TRBV1; abundance: NA; CDR3aa: CASSQGGGRSYNEQFF; CDR3nt: TGTGCCAGCAGCCAAGGAGGAGGGCGCTCCTACAATGAGCAGTTCTTC
j_gene: TRBJ2-3; d_gene: TRBD1; v_gene: TRBV5-1; abundance: NA; CDR3aa: CASSLMYRGTDTQYF; CDR3nt: TGCGCCAGCAGCTTGATGTACAGGGGGACAGATACGCAGTATTTT
j_gene: TRBJ1-2; d_gene: TRBD1; v_gene: TRBV18; abundance: NA; CDR3aa: CASSPSTGSPNYGYTF; CDR3nt: TGTGCCAGCTCACCATCGACAGGGTCGCCTAACTATGGCTACACCTTC
j_gene: TRBJ1-3; d_gene: NA; v_gene: TRBV6-9; abundance: NA; CDR3aa: CASSRVRVLGNTIYF; CDR3nt: TGTGCCAGTTCCAGGGTGAGGGTTTTAGGAAACACCATATATTTT
j_gene: TRBJ1-1; d_gene: TRBD1; v_gene: TRBV9; abundance: NA; CDR3aa: CASSVRDRVAVAFF; CDR3nt: TGTGCCAGCAGCGTCCGGGACAGGGTGGCGGTGGCTTTCTTT
j_gene: TRBJ2-3; d_gene: NA; v_gene: TRBV10-3; abundance: NA; CDR3aa: CAISESIRQWDTQYF; CDR3nt: TGTGCCATCAGTGAGTCCATCCGACAGTGGGATACGCAGTATTTT
j_gene: TRBJ1-6; d_gene: NA; v_gene: TRBV7-9; abundance: NA; CDR3aa: CASSLEDSPNSPLHF; CDR3nt: TGTGCCAGCAGCTTAGAGGACAGCCCAAATTCACCCCTCCACTTT
j_gene: TRBJ2-3; d_gene: TRBD1; v_gene: TRBV29-1; abundance: NA; CDR3aa: CSVDTSGQGGHVEQYF; CDR3nt: TGCAGCGTTGACACATCCGGACAGGGCGGGCACGTTGAGCAGTATTTT
j_gene: TRBJ2-7; d_gene: NA; v_gene: TRBV11-2; abundance: NA; CDR3aa: CASSLVVSAPVEQYF; CDR3nt: TGTGCCAGCAGCTTAGTTGTCTCGGCCCCCGTAGAGCAGTACTTC
j_gene: TRBJ2-1; d_gene: TRBD1; v_gene: TRBV29-1; abundance: few; CDR3aa: CSVEGRDRGNLQEQFF; CDR3nt: TGCAGCGTTGAAGGCCGGGACAGGGGGAACCTACAAGAGCAGTTCTTC
j_gene: TRBJ1-5; d_gene: TRBD1; v_gene: TRBV19; abundance: NA; CDR3aa: CASSIDRGTSSNQPQHF; CDR3nt: TGTGCCAGTAGTATCGACAGGGGGACGAGTAGCAATCAGCCCCAGCATTTT
j_gene: TRBJ1-2; d_gene: NA; v_gene: TRBV7-9; abundance: NA; CDR3aa: CASSPSYGPSGYTF; CDR3nt: TGTGCCAGCAGCCCCTCCTACGGACCCTCTGGCTACACCTTC
j_gene: TRBJ1-2; d_gene: NA; v_gene: TRBV7-2; abundance: NA; CDR3aa: CASSRTGTSYGYTF; CDR3nt: TGTGCCAGCAGCCGAACCGGGACATCCTATGGCTACACCTTC
j_gene: TRBJ2-5; d_gene: TRBD1; v_gene: TRBV7-9; abundance: few; CDR3aa: CASSSMDRAQETQYF; CDR3nt: TGTGCCAGCAGCTCTATGGACAGGGCCCAAGAGACCCAGTACTTC
j_gene: TRBJ2-3; d_gene: TRBD2; v_gene: TRBV13; abundance: NA; CDR3aa: CASSLRPPGLAGGVTDTQYF; CDR3nt: TGTGCCAGCAGCCTCCGACCTCCGGGACTAGCGGGGGGAGTCACAGATACGCAGTATTTT
j_gene: TRBJ1-2; d_gene: TRBD1; v_gene: TRBV4-2; abundance: NA; CDR3aa: CASSQDPGGNGYTF; CDR3nt: TGTGCCAGCAGCCAAGACCCAGGGGGTAATGGCTACACCTTC
j_gene: TRBJ2-3; d_gene: TRBD2; v_gene: TRBV29-1; abundance: NA; CDR3aa: CSVEDWGTGLATDTQYF; CDR3nt: TGCAGCGTTGAAGATTGGGGAACGGGACTAGCGACAGATACGCAGTATTTT
j_gene: TRBJ2-2; d_gene: NA; v_gene: TRBV9; abundance: NA; CDR3aa: CASSVGVLNTGELFF; CDR3nt: TGTGCCAGCAGCGTAGGAGTCCTGAACACCGGGGAGCTGTTTTTT
j_gene: TRBJ1-5; d_gene: NA; v_gene: TRBV6-6; abundance: NA; CDR3aa: CASSLVGMGQPQHF; CDR3nt: TGTGCCAGCAGTTTAGTAGGGATGGGTCAGCCCCAGCATTTT
j_gene: TRBJ2-7; d_gene: TRBD2; v_gene: TRBV5-1; abundance: NA; CDR3aa: CASRPSGYSYEQYF; CDR3nt: TGCGCCAGCAGACCTAGCGGGTACTCCTACGAGCAGTACTTC
j_gene: TRBJ1-3; d_gene: TRBD1; v_gene: TRBV19; abundance: NA; CDR3aa: CASNRPGTGSGNTIYF; CDR3nt: TGTGCCAGTAATCGCCCCGGGACAGGGAGCGGAAACACCATATATTTT
j_gene: TRBJ2-3; d_gene: TRBD1; v_gene: TRBV5-1; abundance: NA; CDR3aa: CASSSGQGGTDTQYF; CDR3nt: TGCGCCAGCAGCTCAGGACAGGGGGGCACAGATACGCAGTATTTT
j_gene: TRBJ1-2; d_gene: NA; v_gene: TRBV5-6; abundance: NA; CDR3aa: CASSLQGLGGYTF; CDR3nt: TGTGCCAGCAGCTTGCAAGGGTTGGGTGGCTACACCTTC
j_gene: TRBJ1-5; d_gene: TRBD1; v_gene: TRBV5-6; abundance: few; CDR3aa: CASSLFGTANFNQPQHF; CDR3nt: TGTGCCAGCAGCTTGTTTGGGACAGCTAATTTCAATCAGCCCCAGCATTTT
j_gene: TRBJ1-2; d_gene: NA; v_gene: TRBV6-1; abundance: NA; CDR3aa: CASSISYGYTF; CDR3nt: TGTGCCAGCAGTATCAGCTATGGCTACACCTTC
j_gene: TRBJ2-5; d_gene: TRBD2; v_gene: TRBV19; abundance: NA; CDR3aa: CASSPTSGKTQYF; CDR3nt: TGTGCCAGTAGCCCTACTAGCGGGAAGACCCAGTACTTC
j_gene: TRBJ2-5; d_gene: NA; v_gene: TRBV7-6; abundance: NA; CDR3aa: CASSEEGPRETQYF; CDR3nt: TGTGCCAGCAGCGAGGAGGGGCCCCGGGAGACCCAGTACTTC
j_gene: TRBJ1-3; d_gene: NA; v_gene: TRBV2; abundance: NA; CDR3aa: CASSIIGTANSGNTIYF; CDR3nt: TGTGCCAGCAGTATCATCGGGACGGCTAACTCTGGAAACACCATATATTTT